The entry below describes one TCR beta chain. The data were obtained in a study of T cells expressing NK-cell markers. 5'RACE template switching built TCR beta cDNA with unique molecular identifiers. After re-calling the 5' RACE reads, TCRdb lists one entry per CDR3 protein, DNA absent. The sample table sets out 500,000 or so distinct CDR3 sequences. Germline assignment: CDR1 SQVTM and CDR2 ANQGSEA. The CDR3 runs 12 residues. The chain is built from TRBV29-1 and TRBJ1-2. Sequenced: blood T cells: a sorted CD56 or NKG2C T cell subset, CD4+ or CD8+ T cells, or bulk PBMC T cells (not recorded which). The sequence was obtained from a man in his late teens or twenties in good health. The chain's CDR3 is CSGRTENYGYTF.